Following are 22 T cell receptor beta chains from one sample sequenced in a study of blood T cell repertoires in COVID-19. Here immunoSEQ multiplex PCR was the method, and the copy in TCRdb shows in-frame clones only, minus some. The sample yields roughly 68,000 clones, roughly 85% seen once. The sequencing input was peripheral blood. These receptors came from a woman aged 45-59 years with COVID-19, enrolled during active disease.

This clone was recorded only once. The V gene is TRBV28, the J gene TRBJ2-7; 8 nucleotides agree with TRBD1. The CDR3 sequence is 18 residues long. Germline V gene sequence: CDR1 MDHEN, CDR2 SYDVKM. The ends lost 7 bases at V and 3 bases at J; junction bases unmatched: 20. The CDR3: CASTSQGRQGARYYEQYF. The CDR3 DNA is TGTGCCAGCACCTCACAGGGGCGGCAGGGGGCACGGTACTACGAGCAGTACTTC.

The chain carries TRBV24-1 and TRBJ1-2; tentatively, D is TRBD1 (5 bases). Trimming left V 12 bases short and J 4 bases short, with 20 bases between. Looked up from germline, CDR1 is KGHDR and CDR2 is SFDVKD. CDR3 length: 14 amino acids. CDR3 sequence reads: CAHPIQAGRYGYTF. In nucleotides, the CDR3 is TGTGCCCACCCGATCCAGGCAGGGCGCTATGGCTACACCTTC.

The chain recombines TRBV4-3 with TRBJ2-3, with TRBD2 as a possible D gene (6 bases). This CDR3 is built from 15 residues. Per the germline V gene, CDR1 is LGHNA and CDR2 is YSLEER. V lost 1 base and J 2 bases, leaving 10 bases between the germline ends. In DNA, the CDR3 is TGCGCCAGCAGCCAAGGGGGAGGAACCACAGATACGCAGTATTTT. Translated: CASSQGGGTTDTQYF.

The V and J genes are TRBV28 and TRBJ2-4; 11 bases align to TRBD2. The CDR3 contains 15 residues. Unmatched junction bases numbered 4, after V lost 2 bases and J lost 7 bases. Germline V gene data show CDR1 as MDHEN and CDR2 as SYDVKM. CDR3 sequence: CASSLGTSGFNIQYF. CDR3 DNA sequence: TGTGCCAGCAGTTTAGGGACTAGCGGCTTCAACATTCAGTACTTC.

This chain links TRBV29-1 with TRBJ1-2; D remains unclear. Germline CDR1 and CDR2: SQVTM and ANQGSEA. V was shortened by 2 bases and J by 0 bases, with 4 bases between the two germline ends. The CDR3 consists of 12 residues. The CDR3 spells CSVEQSNYGYTF. The CDR3 DNA reads TGCAGCGTTGAACAGTCTAACTATGGCTACACCTTC. The full variable domain, completed using reference TRBV29-1 and TRBJ1-2, is SAVISQKPSRDICQRGTSLTIQCQVDSQVTMMFWYRQQPGQSLTLIATANQGSEATYESGFVIDKFPISRPNLTFSTLTVSNMSPEDSSIYLCSVEQSNYGYTFGSGTRLTVV.

This chain uses TRBV7-8 with TRBJ2-2; 13 nucleotides match TRBD2. With 4 bases clipped from V and 6 bases from J, the junction kept 8 bases outside the gene matches. Per germline, CDR1 SGHVS and CDR2 FQNEAQ. The CDR3 is 17 residues long. CDR3 DNA sequence: TGTGCCAGCAGCTCCCCGACTAGCGGGGGGCTCGCCGGGGAGCTGTTTTTT. Amino acid sequence: CASSSPTSGGLAGELFF.

This chain uses TRBV5-6 with TRBJ1-4, with a possible D match to TRBD1 (5 bases). From germline, CDR1 is SGHDT and CDR2 YYEEEE. CDR3 length equals 17 residues. V lost 6 bases to trimming and J lost 4 bases, with 22 bases between them. CDR3 sequence reads: CASTRGDLQDGNEKLFF. CDR3 nucleotide sequence: TGTGCCAGCACCCGGGGGGACCTCCAGGATGGTAATGAAAAACTGTTTTTT.

The chain couples TRBV28 to TRBJ1-6; D might be TRBD1 (6 bases). CDR1 MDHEN and CDR2 SYDVKM come from the germline V gene. There are 14 residues in the CDR3. With 5 bases removed from V and 6 bases from J, the gap between germline ends came to 11 bases. CDR3 protein: CASSPYRANSPLHF. DNA of the CDR3: TGTGCCAGCAGTCCATACAGGGCTAATTCACCCCTCCACTTT. The variable domain in full, with the rest retrieved from reference TRBV28 and TRBJ1-6, is DVKVTQSSRYLVKRTGEKVFLECVQDMDHENMFWYRQDPGLGLRLIYFSYDVKMKEKGDIPEGYSVSREKKERFSLILESASTNQTSMYLCASSPYRANSPLHFGNGTRLTVT.

The chain joins TRBV19 to TRBJ2-3; 7 nucleotides line up with TRBD2. V gave up 10 bases and J gave up 1 base; unmatched junction bases: 8. Per the germline V gene, CDR1 is LNHDA and CDR2 is SQIVND (reference sequence). The CDR3 extends over 14 amino acids. This chain's CDR3 is CATAGLAGTDTQYF. CDR3 DNA: TGTGCCACTGCGGGGCTAGCGGGCACAGATACGCAGTATTTT.

This clone came up once. The chain combines TRBV28 with TRBJ1-4; TRBD1 matches at 7 bases. In germline, CDR1 is MDHEN, CDR2 SYDVKM. Trimming at V came to 4 bases and at J to 5 bases, leaving 7 bases not matched to a gene. This CDR3 is built from 15 residues. The CDR3 reads CASSSYRGRNEKLFF. CDR3 nucleotide sequence: TGTGCCAGCAGTTCTTACAGGGGACGGAATGAAAAACTGTTTTTT.

The chain employs TRBV5-4 and TRBJ1-1; possible D gene TRBD1, 5 bases. CDR1 SGHNT and CDR2 YYREEE come from the germline V gene (reference sequence). Trimming stripped 4 bases from V and 1 base from J, with 8 bases between. There are 13 residues in the CDR3. As DNA, the CDR3 is TGTGCCAGCAGCCTCCAGGGGAACACTGAAGCTTTCTTT. Amino acids: CASSLQGNTEAFF.

V and J are TRBV28 and TRBJ2-7, with TRBD1 matching 7 bases. V lost 8 bases to trimming and J lost 2 bases; unmatched junction nucleotides: 9. CDR1 and CDR2 (germline): MDHEN, SYDVKM. This CDR3 has 14 amino acids. CDR3: CASERDSPPYEQYF. DNA of the CDR3: TGTGCCAGCGAAAGGGACAGCCCTCCCTACGAGCAGTACTTC.

This chain connects TRBV21-1 to TRBJ2-7; the table's D call, TRBD1, has no DNA check behind it. TRBV21-1 constitutes a pseudogene. The CDR3 contains 16 residues. The CDR3 here is CASSKGHLLGPYEQYF. Written as DNA, the CDR3 is TGTGCCAGCAGCAAAGGGCACCTCCTGGGGCCCTACGAGCAGTACTTC.

This chain uses TRBV18 with TRBJ2-5; D unclear. Between the trimmed V and J ends, which lost 4 bases and 2 bases, there was a span of 17 bases. Germline V gene data show CDR1 as KGHSH and CDR2 as LQKENI. The CDR3 has 16 residues. CDR3 amino acids: CASSLLPTATQETQYF. The CDR3 nucleotides are TGTGCCAGCTCACTCCTCCCTACGGCGACACAAGAGACCCAGTACTTC.

The V gene is TRBV18, the J gene TRBJ1-6; D not resolved. The CDR3 has 19 amino acids. Trimming took 1 base from V and 1 from J, leaving 17 bases between them. Germline V gene data show CDR1 as KGHSH and CDR2 as LQKENI. The DNA for the CDR3 is TGTGCCAGCTCACCACGCGCCCCAAACCCTCTGTCCTATAATTCACCCCTCCACTTT. Its translation is CASSPRAPNPLSYNSPLHF.

The rearrangement links TRBV19 to TRBJ2-3, with D maybe TRBD1 (5 bases). This CDR3 is 17 amino acids long. Germline V lookup: CDR1 LNHDA, CDR2 SQIVND (reference sequence). Trimming left V 3 bases short and J 1 base short, with 17 bases between. CDR3 in DNA: TGTGCCAGTAGTATCCAAGCCACAGGTTACCGCACAGATACGCAGTATTTT. Protein sequence: CASSIQATGYRTDTQYF.

The rearrangement links TRBV5-6 to TRBJ2-1; TRBD2 agrees at 8 bases. The trim removed 4 bases at V and 15 bases at J, leaving 12 bases unmatched. This CDR3 has 13 residues. CDR1 is SGHDT, CDR2 YYEEEE, per germline. The CDR3 nucleotides read TGTGCCAGCAGCCTATACCAGCGGGAGAGAGGGTTCTTC. Translation: CASSLYQRERGFF.

The chain is built from TRBV7-2 and TRBJ2-5; 7 positions match TRBD2. With 5 bases clipped from V and 5 bases from J, the junction kept 8 bases outside the gene matches. CDR3 length: 14 residues. Germline values: CDR1 SGHTA, CDR2 FQGNSA. The CDR3 sequence is CASSLSGIGETQYF. Written as DNA, the CDR3 is TGTGCCAGCAGCCTAAGCGGGATAGGCGAGACCCAGTACTTC.

The chain couples TRBV28 to TRBJ2-1; possibly TRBD1 for D (5 bases). The length of the CDR3 is 14 residues. In germline, CDR1 is MDHEN, CDR2 SYDVKM. V was clipped by 1 base and J by 5 bases, with 9 bases between them. The CDR3 coding sequence is TGTGCCAGCAGTTTATCTACAGGAAACAATGAGCAGTTCTTC. It translates to CASSLSTGNNEQFF. Together with reference TRBV28 and TRBJ2-1, the CDR3 gives the full variable domain: DVKVTQSSRYLVKRTGEKVFLECVQDMDHENMFWYRQDPGLGLRLIYFSYDVKMKEKGDIPEGYSVSREKKERFSLILESASTNQTSMYLCASSLSTGNNEQFFGPGTRLTVL.

This sequence joins TRBV5-1 and TRBJ2-7; D not resolved. V was pared by 4 bases and J by 2 bases, with 16 bases between. The CDR3 has 15 residues. Germline CDR1 SGHRS, CDR2 YFSETQ. Written as DNA, the CDR3 is TGCGCCAGCAGCCCCGATGCCTTACTCACCTACGAGCAGTACTTC. Protein sequence: CASSPDALLTYEQYF.

V gene TRBV6-6 combines with J gene TRBJ2-7, with 7 bases matching TRBD1. Germline assignment: CDR1 MNHNY and CDR2 SVGAGI (reference sequence). The CDR3 loop spans 14 amino acids. The J segment lost 0 bases and the V segment lost 3 bases, leaving 2 bases of the junction unmatched. The CDR3 coding sequence is TGTGCCAGCAGTTATTGGGACAGCTCCTACGAGCAGTACTTC. Translated, it gives CASSYWDSSYEQYF.

V usage is TRBV19 and J usage is TRBJ2-7, with D possibly matching TRBD2 (6 bases). This CDR3 comprises 17 residues. Germline CDR1 reads LNHDA; CDR2 reads SQIVND (reference sequence). V dropped 0 bases and J dropped 3 bases, with 18 bases sitting between them. The CDR3 nucleotides are TGTGCCAGTAGTATAGATCGGGGAGGACATGGAGGCTACGAGCAGTACTTC. This encodes CASSIDRGGHGGYEQYF.